This note documents a single T cell receptor beta chain sequence. The antigen is not known. The data derive from a study of molecular identifiers for immune sequencing clone quantification. Study at large: RNA from around 18,000 or 91,000 naive CD8 cells was split five ways in replicates, with four sequenced. Findings and caveats of the study: Spiked TCR RNA from one Jurkat cell reportedly showed up when mixed among approximately 990,000 naive cells. For effector cells, clones above 20 RNA copies held over 98% of molecules; for naive cells, under 1%.

Listed TCR primers, together with previously described methods, were used for the bulk TCR libraries. TCRdb re-analysed the PCR reads in MiXCR, keeping a single row per CDR3 protein. The sample lists about 640,000 distinct CDR3 sequences; roughly 21% were seen once. CDR1 and CDR2 from the germline V gene are SGHKS and YYEKEE (reference sequence). This CDR3 comprises 17 residues. V was clipped by 4 bases and J by 3 bases, with 17 bases between them. The sequence derives from a human donor in good health. Some libraries in this study had Jurkat cell RNA spiked in. V and J are TRBV5-5 and TRBJ1-6; D gene uncertain. Material: naive CD8+ T cells from blood, with Jurkat cell RNA spiked in. Subset indicated: FACS-sorted CD8+CD4-CCR7+CD45RA+ naive T cells. CDR3 in amino acids: CASSISPDPYYNSPLHF. The CDR3, as DNA: TGTGCCAGCAGCATAAGTCCGGACCCTTACTATAATTCACCCCTCCACTTT.